These 26 T cell receptor beta chains originate from one sample sequenced in a study of T-cell memory formation after mild COVID-19. Using its own MiXCR run on the 5' RACE reads, TCRdb lists one record per CDR3 protein. The repertoire includes fewer than 450,000 distinct CDR3 sequences, 24% of them detected once, and 8.8% sits in the top ten. Sequenced sample: PBMCs or a T cell subset sorted from them (not recorded which). Receptor source: an adult woman who had mild COVID-19 (a few samples of this study predate the infection). Cell type and time point are not known.

This clonotype was picked up a small number of times. The genes are TRBV20-1 and TRBJ1-1, with 8 bases identical to TRBD1. The J segment lost 6 bases and the V segment lost 6 bases, leaving 9 bases of the junction unmatched. In germline, CDR1 is DFQATT, CDR2 SNEGSKA (reference sequence). The CDR3 totals 13 residues. The CDR3 DNA follows: TGCAGTGCCCAAGGACAGGGTGGACCTGAAGCTTTCTTT. Translated, it gives CSAQGQGGPEAFF.

This clonotype showed up just a few times. The CDR3, as DNA: TGTGCCAGCAGCTCGGGTACAGCGGGAGGGCGGTATACGCAGTATTTT. This encodes CASSSGTAGGRYTQYF. This chain uses TRBV5-5 with TRBJ2-3, with TRBD2 identical over 10 bases. With 3 bases clipped from V and 7 bases from J, the junction kept 11 bases outside the gene matches. The germline gives CDR1 SGHKS, CDR2 YYEKEE (reference sequence). This CDR3 contains 16 residues.

CDR3 sequence: CSAISGSRTDTQYF. The CDR3 region has the DNA TGCAGTGCTATAAGCGGGAGCCGCACAGATACGCAGTATTTT. The chain joins TRBV20-1 to TRBJ2-3; TRBD2 agrees at 8 bases. The trim removed 4 bases at V and 1 base at J, leaving 4 bases unmatched. The CDR3 consists of 14 residues. Per the germline V gene, CDR1 is DFQATT and CDR2 is SNEGSKA (reference sequence).

The CDR3 DNA is TGTGCCAGCAGCCCCGACGGATCAATTACTAGCACAGATACGCAGTATTTT. The encoded protein is CASSPDGSITSTDTQYF. The chain joins TRBV3-1 to TRBJ2-3; D not resolved. The germline CDR1 and CDR2 sequences are LGHDT and YNNKEL (reference sequence). The CDR3 extends over 17 amino acids. Trimming left V 4 bases short and J 0 bases short, with 17 bases between.

The chain links TRBV5-1 to TRBJ1-1; D not resolved. CDR1 SGHRS and CDR2 YFSETQ come from the germline V gene. The CDR3 runs 16 residues. Trimming pared 2 bases from V and 1 base from J, leaving 15 bases between. The DNA of the CDR3 is TGCGCCAGCAGCTTTTCATTTGAGGTGTCGAACACTGAAGCTTTCTTT. Translation gives CASSFSFEVSNTEAFF. Variable domain in full (rest from reference TRBV5-1 and TRBJ1-1): KAGVTQTPRYLIKTRGQQVTLSCSPISGHRSVSWYQQTPGQGLQFLFEYFSETQRNKGNFPGRFSGRQFSNSRSEMNVSTLELGDSALYLCASSFSFEVSNTEAFFGQGTRLTVV.

This clonotype was recorded a few times. The rearrangement links TRBV20-1 to TRBJ1-2; D unresolved. V lost 5 bases and J 3 bases, leaving 4 bases between the germline ends. The CDR3 runs 10 residues. CDR1 and CDR2 (germline): DFQATT, SNEGSKA (reference sequence). CDR3 sequence: CSAHDYGYTF. Written as DNA, the CDR3 is TGCAGTGCTCACGACTATGGCTACACCTTC.

The chain couples TRBV20-1 to TRBJ1-5; D is possibly TRBD1 (6 bases). In germline, CDR1 is DFQATT, CDR2 SNEGSKA (reference sequence). The CDR3 is 13 residues long. Trimming stripped 3 bases from V and 6 bases from J, with 12 bases between. The CDR3 DNA sequence: TGCAGTGCTAGGGACAGTTGGGGTCAGCCCCAGCATTTT. Residues: CSARDSWGQPQHF.

This clonotype was observed a few times. V is TRBV24-1 and J is TRBJ2-1, with a weak D call TRBD2 (6 bases). The ends were cut back, 3 bases at V and 6 bases at J, with 11 bases in the middle. The germline V gene encodes CDR1 KGHDR and CDR2 SFDVKD. This CDR3 has 14 amino acids. The CDR3 here is CATSDGDWVNEQFF. The CDR3 nucleotides read TGTGCCACCAGTGATGGGGACTGGGTCAATGAGCAGTTCTTC.

This chain connects TRBV5-1 to TRBJ2-1; 9 bases are a match to TRBD1. There are 14 residues in the CDR3. Losses at the gene ends were 4 bases for V and 8 bases for J; bases not matched to a gene: 7. CDR1 and CDR2 from the germline V gene are SGHRS and YFSETQ. CDR3 in amino acids: CASSARDRVDEQFF. The DNA for the CDR3 is TGCGCCAGCAGCGCCCGGGACAGGGTTGATGAGCAGTTCTTC.

In this sample, this clonotype turned up a few times. The chain links TRBV4-2 to TRBJ2-1; D is tentatively TRBD1 or TRBD2 (5 bases each). Germline CDR1 reads LGHNA; CDR2 reads YNFKEQ. V lost 6 bases to trimming and J lost 1 base, with 10 bases between them. This CDR3 is built from 14 residues. CDR3 sequence: CASRPGLSYNEQFF. CDR3 bases: TGTGCCAGCAGACCGGGGCTATCCTACAATGAGCAGTTCTTC.

V gene TRBV6-1 combines with J gene TRBJ2-7; D remains unclear. Per the germline V gene, CDR1 is MNHNS and CDR2 is SASEGT. This CDR3 spans 13 amino acids. Trimming stripped 10 bases from V and 3 bases from J, with 16 bases between. The CDR3 loop reads CATEVNMVYEQYF. The CDR3 DNA reads as TGTGCCACCGAAGTAAATATGGTCTACGAGCAGTACTTC.

The V and J genes are TRBV20-1 and TRBJ1-4; 7 bases are a match to TRBD1. The CDR3 contains 13 residues. V shed 6 bases and J 5 bases; nucleotides not matched to a gene: 6. Germline CDR1 and CDR2: DFQATT and SNEGSKA (reference sequence). The CDR3 spells CSATQGPNEKLFF. The CDR3, as DNA: TGCAGTGCGACACAGGGGCCGAATGAAAAACTGTTTTTT.

V and J are TRBV20-1 and TRBJ2-7; 9 nucleotides line up with TRBD2. This CDR3 spans 14 amino acids. V lost 3 bases, J lost 5 bases, and 8 bases stayed unmatched. In germline, CDR1 is DFQATT, CDR2 SNEGSKA (reference sequence). DNA for the CDR3: TGCAGTGCTAGTGGCGGGGGGGCCAATGACGAGCAGTACTTC. It translates to CSASGGGANDEQYF.

The chain joins TRBV7-6 to TRBJ1-6, with 10 bases matching TRBD1. The J segment lost 13 bases and the V segment lost 6 bases, leaving 18 bases of the junction unmatched. The germline V gene has CDR1 SGHVS and CDR2 FNYEAQ. The CDR3 has 17 amino acids. In DNA form, the CDR3 reads TGTGCCAGCAGTAAATCGGGTCGGGGACAGGGGTTGTCGCCCCTCCACTTT. Residues: CASSKSGRGQGLSPLHF.

The chain couples TRBV5-1 to TRBJ2-5; D may be TRBD2 (5 bases). This CDR3 has 17 amino acids. Per germline, CDR1 SGHRS and CDR2 YFSETQ. V was clipped by 0 bases and J by 2 bases, with 17 bases between them. Written as DNA, the CDR3 is TGCGCCAGCAGCTTGGAGGTTGGCGGGCTTAATCAAGAGACCCAGTACTTC. This gives the protein CASSLEVGGLNQETQYF.

The table lists this clonotype with a few counts. The chain couples TRBV29-1 to TRBJ2-7; no reliable D call. The CDR3 spans 12 residues. V was trimmed by 4 bases and J by 2 bases, leaving 9 bases between them. Germline CDR1 SQVTM, CDR2 ANQGSEA. Written as DNA, the CDR3 is TGCAGCGTTGGAGGCAGCACCTACGAGCAGTACTTC. As protein: CSVGGSTYEQYF.

The genes are TRBV12-3 or TRBV12-4 and TRBJ2-1; D might be TRBD1 or TRBD2, each matching 6 bases. V lost 8 bases to trimming and J lost 7 bases, with 18 bases between them. This CDR3 region has 14 residues. The CDR3 loop reads CASFSLGGSNEQFF. The CDR3 DNA reads as TGTGCCAGCTTTTCTCTGGGGGGCTCTAATGAGCAGTTCTTC.

This clonotype has just a few counts. The chain has TRBV29-1 and TRBJ1-2; the D gene is possibly TRBD1 (5 bases). V was shortened by 0 bases and J by 8 bases, with 13 bases between the two germline ends. Germline CDR1 and CDR2: SQVTM and ANQGSEA. The CDR3 consists of 13 residues. CDR3: CSVEEGPRTGYTF. DNA for the CDR3: TGCAGCGTTGAAGAGGGACCCCGCACGGGCTACACCTTC.

In its sample, this clonotype was seen a few times. This chain connects TRBV5-1 to TRBJ1-2; 12 positions agree with TRBD1. This CDR3 comprises 14 residues. The V gene end was trimmed by 6 bases and the J gene end by 4 bases; junction bases not matched to a gene: 4. Germline V lookup: CDR1 SGHRS, CDR2 YFSETQ. The CDR3 DNA is TGCGCCAGCAAAGGGACAGGGGGCTCCTATGGCTACACCTTC. Its translation is CASKGTGGSYGYTF. The variable domain in full, completed from reference TRBV5-1 and TRBJ1-2, reads KAGVTQTPRYLIKTRGQQVTLSCSPISGHRSVSWYQQTPGQGLQFLFEYFSETQRNKGNFPGRFSGRQFSNSRSEMNVSTLELGDSALYLCASKGTGGSYGYTFGSGTRLTVV.

This clonotype was seen a few times. The V and J genes are TRBV7-8 and TRBJ2-5; a possible D gene is TRBD2 (6 bases). V gave up 3 bases and J gave up 4 bases, with 15 bases separating them. The CDR3 is made up of 15 amino acids. Germline V gives CDR1 SGHVS, CDR2 FQNEAQ. The CDR3 region has the DNA TGTGCCAGCAGCTTGTCAAGCGGAGGGACAGAGACCCAGTACTTC. It encodes CASSLSSGGTETQYF. The full variable domain, with the rest looked up from reference TRBV7-8 and TRBJ2-5, is GAGVSQSPRYKVAKRGQDVALRCDPISGHVSLFWYQQALGQGPEFLTYFQNEAQLDKSGLPSDRFFAERPEGSVSTLKIQRTQQEDSAVYLCASSLSSGGTETQYFGPGTRLLVL.

V usage is TRBV7-6 and J usage is TRBJ2-7; 8 bases match TRBD2. Germline CDR1 is SGHVS and CDR2 is FNYEAQ. V lost 2 bases and J lost 6; bases outside the gene matches: 9. The CDR3 extends over 15 amino acids. CDR3 sequence (DNA): TGTGCCAGCAGCTTACCGCAAGCGGGAGAGGGCGAGCAGTACTTC. Amino acid sequence: CASSLPQAGEGEQYF.

The J gene is TRBJ1-1, the V gene TRBV2; D is unclear. This CDR3 has 14 amino acids. In germline, CDR1 is SNHLY, CDR2 FYNNEI. With 3 bases removed from V and 4 bases from J, the gap between germline ends came to 12 bases. The DNA of the CDR3 is TGTGCCAGCAGTGAGAAGGTATATCGCACTGAAGCTTTCTTT. It yields the protein CASSEKVYRTEAFF.

This clonotype was found a few times. The V gene is TRBV7-9, the J gene TRBJ1-5; no reliable D call. From germline, CDR1 is SEHNR and CDR2 FQNEAQ (reference sequence). The V gene lost 2 bases and the J gene lost 0 bases, with 20 bases spanning the gap. The CDR3 is made up of 19 amino acids. CDR3 sequence: CASSLPQIGPAYSNQPQHF. Here the CDR3 DNA reads TGTGCCAGCAGCTTACCACAGATCGGGCCAGCTTATAGCAATCAGCCCCAGCATTTT.

Here the CDR3 DNA reads TGTGCCACCAGTGATTTGTCGGGGACTAGCGGGGTACATTCCGGGGAGCTGTTTTTT. This encodes CATSDLSGTSGVHSGELFF. V and J are TRBV24-1 and TRBJ2-2; TRBD2 aligns across 13 bases. The germline CDR1 and CDR2 sequences are KGHDR and SFDVKD. This CDR3 region has 19 residues. Germline trimming cut 0 bases from V and 6 bases from J; bases unmatched to any gene: 9.

The V and J genes are TRBV12-3 or TRBV12-4 and TRBJ2-5; D is possibly TRBD1 or TRBD2 (5 bases each). This CDR3 spans 13 amino acids. V dropped 7 bases and J dropped 5 bases, with 14 bases sitting between them. The CDR3 spells CASNDQWGETQYF. DNA of the CDR3: TGTGCCAGCAATGATCAATGGGGGGAGACCCAGTACTTC.

The chain is built from TRBV14 and TRBJ2-4; TRBD1 might be the D (5 bases). Germline-derived CDR1 and CDR2 are SGHDN and FVKESK. CDR3 length: 15 residues. With 2 bases removed from V and 2 bases from J, the gap between germline ends came to 10 bases. For the CDR3, the DNA is TGTGCCAGCAGCCAATTTACAGGCCCCAAAAACATTCAGTACTTC. Its translation is CASSQFTGPKNIQYF. The full variable domain, its missing parts supplied by reference TRBV14 and TRBJ2-4, is EAGVTQFPSHSVIEKGQTVTLRCDPISGHDNLYWYRRVMGKEIKFLLHFVKESKQDESGMPNNRFLAERTGGTYSTLKVQPAELEDSGVYFCASSQFTGPKNIQYFGAGTRLSVL.